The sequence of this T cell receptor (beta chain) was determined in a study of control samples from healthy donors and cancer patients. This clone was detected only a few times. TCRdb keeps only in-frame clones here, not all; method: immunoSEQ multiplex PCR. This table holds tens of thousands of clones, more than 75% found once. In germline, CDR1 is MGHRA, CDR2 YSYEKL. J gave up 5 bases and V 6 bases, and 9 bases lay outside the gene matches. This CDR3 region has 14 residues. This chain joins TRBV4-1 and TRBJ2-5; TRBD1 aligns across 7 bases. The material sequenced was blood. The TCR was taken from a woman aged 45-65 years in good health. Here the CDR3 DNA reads TGCGCCAGCAGGCGACAGGGTTCGTCCGAGACCCAGTACTTC. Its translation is CASRRQGSSETQYF.